A few counts support the clone carrying this T cell receptor beta chain. Antigen specificity is unknown. This specimen comes from a study of CD8 T cells in ankylosing spondylitis. Germline V CDR1 and CDR2: ENHRY, SYGVKD. V lost 7 bases and J lost 4, with 27 bases in between. The CDR3 is 18 amino acids. Study outcomes and limitations: Roughly eight highly homologous variants made up a TCR beta motif that seemed to typify ankylosing spondylitis blood. Disease-linked clones, CD8+, were relatively rare in peripheral blood.

Preparation of TCR beta libraries was done by quantitative 5'-RACE with molecular barcodes. One entry per CDR3 protein, called by TCRdb with MiXCR from the 5' RACE reads. The sample carries 750,000 to 850,000 distinct CDR3 sequences, over 9.5% recorded once. This chain joins TRBV10-3 and TRBJ2-3, with D hard to call. The sample comprised blood, either unsorted or a sorted T cell fraction (not recorded which). The receptor's source is a male donor with ankylosing spondylitis. This chain's CDR3 is CAITQIDMLRGPSDTQYF. The CDR3 DNA reads as TGTGCCATCACCCAGATAGACATGCTCCGTGGTCCCTCAGATACGCAGTATTTT.